This T cell receptor beta chain comes out of a study of blood T cells in healthy people across ages. General study results and limits: Naive T cell percentage showed a strong correlation with the diversity of TCR beta.

This clonotype was observed many times. Antigen unknown. This CDR3 spans 16 amino acids. The V gene end was trimmed by 4 bases and the J gene end by 9 bases; junction bases not matched to a gene: 10. CDR1 MNHEY and CDR2 SVGAGI come from the germline V gene. Donors were healthy Caucasian individuals from Russia aged roughly 6 to 90. The authors ran a second PCR of roughly 6 to 12 cycles using a sample-barcoded 5' primer and a J-beta primer mix. MiXCR, run by TCRdb on the 5' RACE reads, gives a single entry per CDR3 protein. The table has some 900,000 distinct CDR3 sequences, about 28% seen once. This clonotype was obtained from a woman of 80 years or more in good health. The sequencing sample was made of blood. The rearrangement joins TRBV6-5 to TRBJ1-6, with TRBD1 identical over 9 bases. The CDR3 loop is CASSSGTGFDTSPLHF. DNA of the CDR3: TGTGCCAGCAGTTCCGGGACAGGGTTCGATACTTCACCCCTCCACTTT.